The clone carrying this T cell receptor (beta chain) was detected only a few times. As yet, its antigen is unknown. CDR3 length: 19 amino acids. V lost 6 bases, J lost 0 bases, and 13 bases stayed unmatched. Germline assignment: CDR1 MNHEY and CDR2 SVGEGT. The sample belongs to a study of metastatic and nonmetastatic thyroid tumors. Overall study findings and caveats: The reported finding was significantly higher TCR beta diversity in malignant thyroid tumors relative to benign nodules, in blood and tumor.

No patient had received any treatment before thyroid surgery. TCRdb re-called the PCR reads through MiXCR. The table shows 25,000 to 30,000 clones, with 16% occurring only once. The chain is built from TRBV6-2 or TRBV6-3 and TRBJ2-6; 8 nucleotides agree with TRBD1. The sample comprised blood. This receptor was taken from a male donor with papillary thyroid cancer or a benign thyroid nodule (not recorded which). Some clones in this sample may be carry-over from other donors' samples. CDR3 sequence reads: CASRYTRGQGNSGANVLTF. CDR3 sequence (DNA): TGTGCCAGCAGGTATACCCGAGGACAGGGTAACTCTGGGGCCAACGTCCTGACTTTC.